The rows below give T cell receptor beta chains drawn from one sample of a study of blood T cell repertoires in COVID-19. The method was immunoSEQ multiplex PCR; TCRdb's version includes in-frame clones alone and lacks a portion of them. The table lists just over 65,000 clones, just under 90% of them singletons. What was sequenced was peripheral blood. All receptors come from a man between 60 and 75 years old with acute or convalescent COVID-19. The CDR3 runs from the conserved cysteine through the conserved F or W. The order of the fields is V gene, J gene, clone size, D gene, CDR3 protein, CDR3 DNA. A D gene is named only where the DNA matches it firmly. Clone size is shown for a subset of rows, as once, few, many or a class of expanded clone.

V gene: TRBV25-1; J gene: TRBJ1-1; clone size: -; D gene: TRBD1; CDR3 protein: CASSESGGGTANTEAFF; CDR3 DNA: TGTGCCAGCAGTGAATCCGGGGGGGGGACAGCGAACACTGAAGCTTTCTTT
V gene: TRBV19; J gene: TRBJ1-1; clone size: few; D gene: -; CDR3 protein: CASSIGPSEFAPEAFF; CDR3 DNA: TGTGCCAGTAGTATAGGTCCATCAGAATTCGCCCCTGAAGCTTTCTTT
V gene: TRBV6-6; J gene: TRBJ1-1; clone size: -; D gene: TRBD1; CDR3 protein: CASKSGGALFTEAFF; CDR3 DNA: TGTGCCAGCAAATCAGGGGGCGCTTTGTTCACTGAAGCTTTCTTT
V gene: TRBV5-1; J gene: TRBJ1-5; clone size: -; D gene: -; CDR3 protein: CASSPSWGQDQPQHF; CDR3 DNA: TGCGCCAGCAGCCCGAGCTGGGGGCAAGATCAGCCCCAGCATTTT
V gene: TRBV11-2; J gene: TRBJ1-4; clone size: -; D gene: TRBD1; CDR3 protein: CASSSGQLLEKLFF; CDR3 DNA: TGTGCCAGCAGCTCGGGACAGCTGCTTGAAAAACTGTTTTTT
V gene: TRBV10-3; J gene: TRBJ2-2; clone size: -; D gene: TRBD1; CDR3 protein: CAINRPERGQGGSTGELFF; CDR3 DNA: TGTGCCATCAATCGACCTGAGAGGGGACAGGGCGGGAGCACCGGGGAGCTGTTTTTT
V gene: TRBV7-9; J gene: TRBJ2-7; clone size: -; D gene: TRBD1; CDR3 protein: CASSIDRGREQYF; CDR3 DNA: TGTGCCAGCAGCATTGACAGGGGTCGCGAGCAGTACTTC
V gene: TRBV10-3; J gene: TRBJ1-2; clone size: -; D gene: -; CDR3 protein: CAITGQTYYGYTF; CDR3 DNA: TGTGCCATCACAGGACAGACCTACTATGGCTACACCTTC
V gene: TRBV29-1; J gene: TRBJ2-5; clone size: -; D gene: -; CDR3 protein: CSVGAGFQTQYF; CDR3 DNA: TGCAGCGTGGGGGCAGGTTTCCAGACCCAGTACTTC
V gene: TRBV4-1; J gene: TRBJ1-4; clone size: -; D gene: TRBD1; CDR3 protein: CASSQGGQGLFEKLFF; CDR3 DNA: TGCGCCAGCAGCCAAGGCGGACAGGGGCTATTTGAAAAACTGTTTTTT
V gene: TRBV2; J gene: TRBJ1-4; clone size: -; D gene: -; CDR3 protein: CASSEGGVGANEKLFF; CDR3 DNA: TGTGCCAGCAGTGAGGGGGGGGTCGGAGCTAATGAAAAACTGTTTTTT
V gene: TRBV28; J gene: TRBJ1-2; clone size: -; D gene: -; CDR3 protein: CASSSQDSGYGYTF; CDR3 DNA: TGTGCCAGCAGTTCCCAGGACAGCGGCTATGGCTACACCTTC
V gene: TRBV6-5; J gene: TRBJ2-1; clone size: -; D gene: TRBD2; CDR3 protein: CASSSWGGPYNEQFF; CDR3 DNA: TGTGCCAGCAGTTCGTGGGGGGGACCGTACAATGAGCAGTTCTTC
V gene: TRBV7-9; J gene: TRBJ1-3; clone size: -; D gene: TRBD1; CDR3 protein: CASRRTGGAGNTIYF; CDR3 DNA: TGTGCCAGCAGAAGGACAGGGGGCGCTGGAAACACCATATATTTT
V gene: TRBV14; J gene: TRBJ1-2; clone size: -; D gene: -; CDR3 protein: CASSQALTGANYGYTF; CDR3 DNA: TGTGCCAGCAGCCAAGCCCTTACAGGAGCTAACTATGGCTACACCTTC
V gene: TRBV6-5; J gene: TRBJ1-3; clone size: -; D gene: -; CDR3 protein: CASSYSWRGTGNTIYF; CDR3 DNA: TGTGCCAGCAGTTACTCGTGGAGGGGAACCGGAAACACCATATATTTT
V gene: TRBV10-2; J gene: TRBJ2-6; clone size: -; D gene: -; CDR3 protein: CASSESTGSANVLTF; CDR3 DNA: TGCGCCAGCAGTGAGTCAACAGGTTCGGCCAACGTCCTGACTTTC
V gene: TRBV10-3; J gene: TRBJ2-1; clone size: -; D gene: -; CDR3 protein: CAISRGNEQFF; CDR3 DNA: TGTGCCATCAGCCGGGGCAATGAGCAGTTCTTC
V gene: TRBV13; J gene: TRBJ1-4; clone size: -; D gene: -; CDR3 protein: CASSPPTNRGEKLFF; CDR3 DNA: TGTGCCAGCAGCCCACCCACCAATCGTGGCGAAAAACTGTTTTTT
V gene: TRBV10-3; J gene: TRBJ1-6; clone size: -; D gene: -; CDR3 protein: CAISEVGDRRNSPLHF; CDR3 DNA: TGTGCCATCAGTGAAGTCGGTGACAGGAGAAATTCACCCCTCCACTTT
V gene: TRBV7-2; J gene: TRBJ2-1; clone size: -; D gene: TRBD2; CDR3 protein: CASSLTSSGGNEQFF; CDR3 DNA: TGTGCCAGCAGCTTAACTTCTAGCGGGGGCAATGAGCAGTTCTTC
V gene: TRBV28; J gene: TRBJ2-1; clone size: -; D gene: -; CDR3 protein: CASSSPAGWWQFF; CDR3 DNA: TGTGCCAGCAGTTCCCCCGCAGGGTGGTGGCAGTTCTTC
V gene: TRBV30; J gene: TRBJ1-5; clone size: -; D gene: -; CDR3 protein: CAWSTGTNQPQHF; CDR3 DNA: TGTGCCTGGAGTACTGGTACTAATCAGCCCCAGCATTTT
V gene: TRBV6-5; J gene: TRBJ2-1; clone size: -; D gene: TRBD2; CDR3 protein: CASSSLAGGSTNEQFF; CDR3 DNA: TGTGCCAGCAGTTCTCTAGCGGGGGGCTCCACGAATGAGCAGTTCTTC
V gene: TRBV19; J gene: TRBJ1-6; clone size: -; D gene: -; CDR3 protein: CASSASGTWGSPLHF; CDR3 DNA: TGTGCCAGTAGTGCCTCCGGAACATGGGGCTCACCCCTCCACTTT
V gene: TRBV7-9; J gene: TRBJ2-7; clone size: -; D gene: -; CDR3 protein: CASSLYSGGSQSYEQYF; CDR3 DNA: TGTGCCAGCAGCTTATACTCTGGGGGCAGCCAGTCCTACGAGCAGTACTTC
V gene: TRBV5-1; J gene: TRBJ2-2; clone size: -; D gene: -; CDR3 protein: CASSLTVNTGELFF; CDR3 DNA: TGCGCCAGCAGTCTGACAGTGAACACCGGGGAGCTGTTTTTT
V gene: TRBV18; J gene: TRBJ2-3; clone size: -; D gene: TRBD1; CDR3 protein: CASSPRTGSTDTQYF; CDR3 DNA: TGTGCCAGCTCACCCCGGACAGGATCCACAGATACGCAGTATTTT
V gene: TRBV5-1; J gene: TRBJ1-2; clone size: -; D gene: -; CDR3 protein: CASSSGSRYGYTF; CDR3 DNA: TGCGCCAGCAGCTCGGGGTCCAGGTATGGCTACACCTTC
V gene: TRBV24-1; J gene: TRBJ1-4; clone size: -; D gene: -; CDR3 protein: CATNGGGGATNEKLFF; CDR3 DNA: TGTGCCACCAATGGGGGAGGGGGGGCAACTAATGAAAAACTGTTTTTT
V gene: TRBV24-1; J gene: TRBJ2-3; clone size: once; D gene: TRBD1; CDR3 protein: CATSDPGQGTPDTQYF; CDR3 DNA: TGTGCCACCAGTGATCCTGGACAGGGAACCCCAGATACGCAGTATTTT
V gene: TRBV19; J gene: TRBJ2-4; clone size: -; D gene: TRBD1; CDR3 protein: CASSIGTARNIQYF; CDR3 DNA: TGTGCCAGTAGTATCGGGACAGCCCGGAACATTCAGTACTTC
V gene: TRBV9; J gene: TRBJ1-5; clone size: -; D gene: TRBD1; CDR3 protein: CASSATGGQQPQHF; CDR3 DNA: TGTGCCAGCAGCGCAACAGGGGGCCAACAGCCCCAGCATTTT
V gene: TRBV29-1; J gene: TRBJ2-7; clone size: -; D gene: TRBD1; CDR3 protein: CSAGGQGYEQYF; CDR3 DNA: TGCAGCGCCGGGGGACAGGGATACGAGCAGTACTTC
V gene: TRBV4-2; J gene: TRBJ1-4; clone size: -; D gene: TRBD1; CDR3 protein: CASSQEGDRREKLFF; CDR3 DNA: TGTGCCAGCAGCCAGGAAGGGGACAGGCGTGAAAAACTGTTTTTT
V gene: TRBV5-1; J gene: TRBJ1-2; clone size: once; D gene: -; CDR3 protein: CASSSGLTANYGYTF; CDR3 DNA: TGCGCCAGCAGCTCTGGACTCACAGCTAACTATGGCTACACCTTC
V gene: TRBV11-2; J gene: TRBJ2-7; clone size: -; D gene: -; CDR3 protein: CASSPLALASYEQYF; CDR3 DNA: TGTGCCAGCAGCCCCCTGGCCCTAGCCTCCTACGAGCAGTACTTC
V gene: TRBV5-1; J gene: TRBJ1-5; clone size: -; D gene: TRBD1; CDR3 protein: CASSSQGGSNQPQHF; CDR3 DNA: TGCGCCAGCAGCTCACAGGGGGGAAGCAATCAGCCCCAGCATTTT
V gene: TRBV5-1; J gene: TRBJ1-1; clone size: -; D gene: -; CDR3 protein: CASSLEARLNTEAFF; CDR3 DNA: TGCGCCAGCAGCTTGGAGGCCAGGCTGAACACTGAAGCTTTCTTT
V gene: TRBV3-1/TRBV3-2; J gene: TRBJ1-2; clone size: -; D gene: TRBD1; CDR3 protein: CASSQGTGEYGYTF; CDR3 DNA: TGTGCCAGCAGCCAAGGGACAGGGGAGTATGGCTACACCTTC
V gene: TRBV30; J gene: TRBJ1-6; clone size: -; D gene: -; CDR3 protein: CAWTETGYRSPLHF; CDR3 DNA: TGTGCCTGGACCGAGACAGGATACAGATCACCCCTCCACTTT
V gene: TRBV19; J gene: TRBJ1-5; clone size: -; D gene: -; CDR3 protein: CASRVGFNQPQHF; CDR3 DNA: TGTGCCAGCCGTGTCGGTTTCAATCAGCCCCAGCATTTT